Detailed here is one T cell receptor (beta chain). Its antigen is currently not known. Base-call qualities are not available, and no considerably larger clone is one nucleotide away. Patients with autoimmune disease history or receiving systemic immunosuppression were excluded from the trial. In every dose cohort, peripheral blood was drawn for TCR sequencing at baseline, cycle 4 day 1, and cycle 7 day 1. Samples came from an open-label, multicenter, first-in-human phase I dose-escalation trial of ivuxolimab. Adults with locally advanced or metastatic head and neck squamous cell, hepatocellular, melanoma or renal cell carcinoma were enrolled in the trial. Before TCR sequencing, CD4+ T cells and CD8+ T cells were sorted from peripheral blood as separate populations. The data derive from a study of OX40 agonist ivuxolimab in advanced cancers. The study in broad terms: Ivuxolimab was an agonistic, fully human IgG2 monoclonal antibody directed against OX40 (CD134), a costimulatory receptor. Intravenous ivuxolimab was administered to patients every 2 weeks at six dose levels: 0.01, 0.1, 0.3, 1.5, 3 and 10 mg/kg. Of the 52 patients in dose escalation, some 19 had hepatocellular carcinoma, some 15 had melanoma, 9 had renal cell carcinoma and 9 had head and neck cancer. In the dose-escalation cohort, 82.7% of patients were male, and the mean age was approximately 55 years, with a range of about 20 to 90. Patients were allowed to have had prior anti-PD-1, anti-PD-L1 or anti-CTLA-4 therapy, and around 40% of the dose-escalation patients had previously received checkpoint inhibitors. Partial responses occurred in three dose-escalation patients, of whom one had hepatocellular carcinoma and two had cutaneous melanoma. Peripheral TCRbeta sequencing was intended to test whether TCR sequence diversity was altered and clonal T-cell expansion was caused by ivuxolimab. The paper describes the monotherapy dose-escalation part (N ≈ 52 patients) of the phase I trial of ivuxolimab. General conclusions and limits of the study: In the 0.1-3.0 mg/kg groups, partial responders were among the patients with the lowest normalized peripheral clonal expansion, particularly in CD8+ T cells. At doses of 0.1 to 3.0 mg/kg, clonal expansion of both CD4+ and CD8+ T cells in blood was seen between baseline and week 6. Which antigens the clonally expanded peripheral T cells were specific for was not determined. After ivuxolimab, CD8+ T cells had more expanded clones than CD4+ T cells on average. Low levels of normalized T-cell clonal expansion were also seen in some nonresponding patients.

For sequencing of the TCRbeta CDR3 region, genomic DNA was extracted from the sorted cells. TCRbeta CDR3 regions were sequenced using the immunoSEQ Assay. The table comes from immuneACCESS by way of TCRdb, which keeps in-frame sequences with V and J called. Part of the clones is missing from these tables; in studies checked, under half for an unresolved V gene and the rest for unknown reasons. For this sample there are 80,000 or so clones; 75% to 90% appear just once. Jointly, the top ten make up around 2% of the sample. The specimen was CD4+ or CD8+ T cells sorted from blood, collected in a trial of the OX40 agonist ivuxolimab. This TCR was recovered from an adult with an advanced solid tumor such as melanoma, head and neck, liver or kidney cancer.

The CDR3 protein is CASSDKYEQYF. The base sequence is TGCGCCAGCAGTGATAAATACGAGCAGTACTTC. Recombination joined TRBV10-2 with TRBJ2-7; the D gene is not confidently resolved. Per the germline V gene, WSHSY is the CDR1 and SAAADI is the CDR2. The CDR3 runs 11 residues from the cysteine to the phenylalanine. Only the CDR3 DNA stays, 33 bases, in frame from base 1. At the junction V is shortened by 3 bases and J by 4 bases, with 4 bases in between.